The rows below give T cell receptor beta chains drawn from one sample of a study of T cells after yellow fever vaccination. TCRdb redid the calling of the 5' RACE reads with MiXCR, one entry per CDR3 protein. The table lists under 200,000 distinct CDR3 sequences, 11% of them singletons. The specimen comprised CD8+ T cells sorted from PBMCs, sampled 15 days after the yellow fever booster vaccination. These receptors were taken from a young man who received the YFV17D yellow fever vaccine. Each CDR3 is given with its conserved first and last residue. Fields, in order: clone size, J gene, V gene, D gene, CDR3 protein, CDR3 DNA. The D gene is left open where the match is weak. Part of the rows lack a size; the others show once, few, many or a class for expanded clones.

clone size: once; J gene: TRBJ2-7; V gene: TRBV7-2; D gene: -; CDR3 protein: CASSSPKLDEQYF; CDR3 DNA: TGTGCCAGCAGCTCCCCGAAGTTGGACGAGCAGTACTTC
clone size: many; J gene: TRBJ2-1; V gene: TRBV7-9; D gene: TRBD2; CDR3 protein: CASSDLAGPYNEQFF; CDR3 DNA: TGTGCCAGCAGCGACTTAGCGGGCCCCTACAATGAGCAGTTCTTC
clone size: -; J gene: TRBJ2-3; V gene: TRBV4-3; D gene: TRBD2; CDR3 protein: CASSQGADPSGYSTDTQYF; CDR3 DNA: TGCGCCAGCAGCCAAGGTGCCGACCCTAGCGGCTATAGCACAGATACGCAGTATTTT
clone size: few; J gene: TRBJ1-6; V gene: TRBV6-6; D gene: -; CDR3 protein: CASSYVSSSPLHF; CDR3 DNA: TGTGCCAGCAGTTACGTTAGTAGTTCACCCCTCCACTTT
clone size: many; J gene: TRBJ1-1; V gene: TRBV29-1; D gene: -; CDR3 protein: CSADTWATEAFF; CDR3 DNA: TGCAGCGCTGACACTTGGGCCACTGAAGCTTTCTTT
clone size: -; J gene: TRBJ2-2; V gene: TRBV9; D gene: TRBD1; CDR3 protein: CASSVGAGGLNTGELFF; CDR3 DNA: TGTGCCAGCAGCGTAGGGGCAGGGGGCTTGAACACCGGGGAGCTGTTTTTT
clone size: -; J gene: TRBJ2-2; V gene: TRBV6-5; D gene: -; CDR3 protein: CASSPERGLNTGELFF; CDR3 DNA: TGTGCCAGCAGTCCCGAAAGGGGCCTGAACACCGGGGAGCTGTTTTTT
clone size: few; J gene: TRBJ2-1; V gene: TRBV19; D gene: -; CDR3 protein: CASSIRGPYNEQFF; CDR3 DNA: TGTGCCAGTAGTATCCGGGGACCTTACAATGAGCAGTTCTTC
clone size: -; J gene: TRBJ1-6; V gene: TRBV4-3; D gene: -; CDR3 protein: CASSPREEGTYNSPLHF; CDR3 DNA: TGCGCCAGCAGCCCAAGGGAAGAAGGGACCTATAATTCACCCCTCCACTTT
clone size: -; J gene: TRBJ2-4; V gene: TRBV10-3; D gene: -; CDR3 protein: CAIQVSLEGDIQYF; CDR3 DNA: TGTGCCATCCAGGTTTCTTTGGAGGGAGACATTCAGTACTTC
clone size: few; J gene: TRBJ1-1; V gene: TRBV25-1; D gene: -; CDR3 protein: CASSERLGGPNTEAFF; CDR3 DNA: TGTGCCAGCAGTGAAAGATTGGGCGGACCGAACACTGAAGCTTTCTTT
clone size: few; J gene: TRBJ1-6; V gene: TRBV7-6; D gene: -; CDR3 protein: CASSSRVFMNSPLHF; CDR3 DNA: TGTGCCAGCAGCTCTCGGGTGTTTATGAATTCACCCCTCCACTTT
clone size: once; J gene: TRBJ2-1; V gene: TRBV12-3/TRBV12-4; D gene: -; CDR3 protein: CASSFDTGSPGDEQFF; CDR3 DNA: TGTGCCAGCAGTTTTGATACCGGGTCCCCCGGCGATGAGCAGTTCTTC
clone size: few; J gene: TRBJ2-2; V gene: TRBV7-3; D gene: -; CDR3 protein: CASSLSLVRNTGELFF; CDR3 DNA: TGTGCCAGCAGCTTATCACTAGTTAGGAACACCGGGGAGCTGTTTTTT
clone size: few; J gene: TRBJ1-3; V gene: TRBV7-9; D gene: -; CDR3 protein: CASSLTVLSGNTIYF; CDR3 DNA: TGTGCCAGCAGCTTGACAGTTCTCTCTGGAAACACCATATATTTT
clone size: many; J gene: TRBJ1-5; V gene: TRBV11-2; D gene: TRBD1; CDR3 protein: CANRMRDRGLRQPQHF; CDR3 DNA: TGTGCCAACCGAATGCGGGACAGGGGGCTAAGGCAGCCCCAGCATTTT
clone size: -; J gene: TRBJ1-5; V gene: TRBV6-1; D gene: TRBD1; CDR3 protein: CASIGPGQGSWQPQHF; CDR3 DNA: TGTGCCAGCATTGGGCCGGGACAGGGGTCGTGGCAGCCCCAGCATTTT
clone size: few; J gene: TRBJ2-5; V gene: TRBV29-1; D gene: -; CDR3 protein: CSGSTADQETQYF; CDR3 DNA: TGCAGCGGCTCGACAGCGGACCAAGAGACCCAGTACTTC
clone size: few; J gene: TRBJ2-3; V gene: TRBV18; D gene: -; CDR3 protein: CASSPPRFSTDTQYF; CDR3 DNA: TGTGCCAGCTCACCACCACGATTTAGCACAGATACGCAGTATTTT
clone size: -; J gene: TRBJ2-3; V gene: TRBV7-3; D gene: -; CDR3 protein: CASSKGTRNAQYF; CDR3 DNA: TGTGCCAGCAGCAAGGGGACTCGGAACGCGCAGTATTTT
clone size: few; J gene: TRBJ2-7; V gene: TRBV7-6; D gene: -; CDR3 protein: CASSGGGQDEQYF; CDR3 DNA: TGTGCCAGCAGCGGGGGGGGCCAGGACGAGCAGTACTTC
clone size: -; J gene: TRBJ2-5; V gene: TRBV9; D gene: -; CDR3 protein: CASSVGQAQETQYF; CDR3 DNA: TGTGCCAGCAGCGTAGGGCAGGCACAAGAGACCCAGTACTTC
clone size: few; J gene: TRBJ2-7; V gene: TRBV14; D gene: -; CDR3 protein: CASSQDPRDKQYF; CDR3 DNA: TGTGCCAGCAGCCAAGACCCCCGGGACAAGCAGTACTTC
clone size: few; J gene: TRBJ2-1; V gene: TRBV12-3/TRBV12-4; D gene: TRBD2; CDR3 protein: CASSGDLAGLSYNEQFF; CDR3 DNA: TGTGCCAGCAGTGGCGACCTAGCGGGGCTTTCCTACAATGAGCAGTTCTTC
clone size: few; J gene: TRBJ2-3; V gene: TRBV5-1; D gene: -; CDR3 protein: CASSFGGRGASDTQYF; CDR3 DNA: TGCGCCAGCAGCTTTGGGGGGCGGGGAGCGTCAGATACGCAGTATTTT
clone size: -; J gene: TRBJ1-5; V gene: TRBV7-9; D gene: -; CDR3 protein: CASSSGTINQPQHF; CDR3 DNA: TGTGCCAGCAGCTCGGGGACTATCAATCAGCCCCAGCATTTT
clone size: -; J gene: TRBJ2-3; V gene: TRBV4-3; D gene: TRBD2; CDR3 protein: CASSQDLPGGSTDTQYF; CDR3 DNA: TGCGCCAGCAGCCAAGATCTTCCCGGGGGGAGCACAGATACGCAGTATTTT
clone size: -; J gene: TRBJ2-7; V gene: TRBV7-8; D gene: -; CDR3 protein: CASTPDSSEQYF; CDR3 DNA: TGTGCCAGCACCCCCGATTCTAGCGAGCAGTACTTC
clone size: -; J gene: TRBJ1-5; V gene: TRBV6-6; D gene: -; CDR3 protein: CASSYSWREDGGNQPQHF; CDR3 DNA: TGTGCCAGCAGTTACTCATGGAGAGAGGACGGGGGCAATCAGCCCCAGCATTTT
clone size: few; J gene: TRBJ2-7; V gene: TRBV11-3; D gene: TRBD2; CDR3 protein: CASSSSSGGLNEQYF; CDR3 DNA: TGTGCCAGCAGCTCCTCTAGCGGGGGTCTCAACGAGCAGTACTTC
clone size: -; J gene: TRBJ2-5; V gene: TRBV7-3; D gene: TRBD2; CDR3 protein: CASSLNGGAPQETQYF; CDR3 DNA: TGTGCCAGCAGCTTAAACGGGGGGGCCCCCCAAGAGACCCAGTACTTC
clone size: -; J gene: TRBJ1-1; V gene: TRBV7-9; D gene: TRBD1; CDR3 protein: CASTYPTGTGGGAEAFF; CDR3 DNA: TGTGCCAGCACCTACCCCACCGGGACAGGGGGAGGGGCTGAAGCTTTCTTT
clone size: -; J gene: TRBJ2-5; V gene: TRBV4-2; D gene: TRBD2; CDR3 protein: CASSQWEGETQYF; CDR3 DNA: TGTGCCAGCAGCCAGTGGGAGGGAGAGACCCAGTACTTC
clone size: -; J gene: TRBJ1-1; V gene: TRBV5-6; D gene: -; CDR3 protein: CASSLGFGRNTEAFF; CDR3 DNA: TGTGCCAGCAGCTTGGGGTTTGGGCGGAACACTGAAGCTTTCTTT
clone size: few; J gene: TRBJ2-7; V gene: TRBV27; D gene: -; CDR3 protein: CASCGTGVGEQYF; CDR3 DNA: TGTGCCAGCTGCGGGACCGGAGTTGGGGAGCAGTACTTC
clone size: few; J gene: TRBJ2-5; V gene: TRBV6-6; D gene: TRBD2; CDR3 protein: CASSYPSQRDEETQYF; CDR3 DNA: TGTGCCAGCAGTTACCCCTCGCAGCGGGATGAAGAGACCCAGTACTTC
clone size: few; J gene: TRBJ2-1; V gene: TRBV6-1; D gene: TRBD2; CDR3 protein: CASRGRGTYASYNEQFF; CDR3 DNA: TGTGCCAGTCGGGGGAGGGGAACCTATGCCTCCTACAATGAGCAGTTCTTC
clone size: -; J gene: TRBJ2-2; V gene: TRBV23-1; D gene: -; CDR3 protein: CASSLSRGGNTGELFF; CDR3 DNA: TGCGCCAGCAGTCTTTCCCGAGGGGGGAACACCGGGGAGCTGTTTTTT
clone size: many; J gene: TRBJ2-1; V gene: TRBV27; D gene: -; CDR3 protein: CASSFNNEQFF; CDR3 DNA: TGTGCCAGCAGTTTTAACAATGAGCAGTTCTTC
clone size: many; J gene: TRBJ2-1; V gene: TRBV7-9; D gene: -; CDR3 protein: CASSLRSHEQFF; CDR3 DNA: TGTGCCAGCAGCTTAAGGTCCCATGAGCAGTTCTTC
clone size: -; J gene: TRBJ1-1; V gene: TRBV11-2; D gene: -; CDR3 protein: CASRPWDAETEAFF; CDR3 DNA: TGTGCCAGCAGGCCATGGGACGCCGAGACTGAAGCTTTCTTT
clone size: few; J gene: TRBJ1-2; V gene: TRBV29-1; D gene: TRBD1; CDR3 protein: CSVVSGGNYGYTF; CDR3 DNA: TGCAGCGTTGTTTCAGGGGGTAACTATGGCTACACCTTC
clone size: -; J gene: TRBJ1-1; V gene: TRBV28; D gene: TRBD1; CDR3 protein: CASSPTGQGFWDTEAFF; CDR3 DNA: TGTGCCAGCAGTCCGACAGGGCAAGGATTTTGGGACACTGAAGCTTTCTTT
clone size: few; J gene: TRBJ2-5; V gene: TRBV4-2; D gene: TRBD1; CDR3 protein: CASSHTPGQGQETQYF; CDR3 DNA: TGTGCCAGCAGCCATACCCCGGGACAGGGGCAAGAGACCCAGTACTTC
clone size: -; J gene: TRBJ2-5; V gene: TRBV7-9; D gene: -; CDR3 protein: CASSLIPGETQYF; CDR3 DNA: TGTGCCAGCAGCTTAATCCCTGGAGAGACCCAGTACTTC
clone size: few; J gene: TRBJ1-1; V gene: TRBV3-1; D gene: -; CDR3 protein: CASSHGNTEAFF; CDR3 DNA: TGTGCCAGCAGCCACGGAAACACTGAAGCTTTCTTT
clone size: few; J gene: TRBJ2-3; V gene: TRBV7-3; D gene: TRBD2; CDR3 protein: CASSLQVAGESTDTQYF; CDR3 DNA: TGTGCCAGCAGCTTACAGGTGGCGGGGGAGAGCACAGATACGCAGTATTTT
clone size: few; J gene: TRBJ2-2; V gene: TRBV7-9; D gene: -; CDR3 protein: CASKLRVTGELFF; CDR3 DNA: TGTGCCAGCAAATTAAGAGTAACCGGGGAGCTGTTTTTT
clone size: many; J gene: TRBJ1-1; V gene: TRBV7-9; D gene: TRBD1; CDR3 protein: CASSLTGTVNTEAFF; CDR3 DNA: TGTGCCAGCAGCTTAACCGGGACAGTGAACACTGAAGCTTTCTTT
clone size: few; J gene: TRBJ1-2; V gene: TRBV7-9; D gene: -; CDR3 protein: CASSPPGRDYGYTF; CDR3 DNA: TGTGCCAGCAGCCCCCCCGGACGGGACTATGGCTACACCTTC
clone size: -; J gene: TRBJ1-1; V gene: TRBV6-5; D gene: -; CDR3 protein: CASLPGRGTEAFF; CDR3 DNA: TGTGCCAGCCTCCCAGGGCGCGGCACTGAAGCTTTCTTT
clone size: few; J gene: TRBJ2-1; V gene: TRBV6-4; D gene: TRBD2; CDR3 protein: CASSPQGLAGGSGEQFF; CDR3 DNA: TGTGCCAGCAGTCCCCAGGGACTAGCGGGGGGAAGCGGTGAGCAGTTCTTC
clone size: many; J gene: TRBJ2-7; V gene: TRBV7-6; D gene: TRBD1; CDR3 protein: CASSRQGGTNYEQYF; CDR3 DNA: TGTGCCAGCAGCCGACAGGGTGGGACCAACTACGAGCAGTACTTC
clone size: -; J gene: TRBJ1-4; V gene: TRBV6-5; D gene: -; CDR3 protein: CASGIGSEKLFF; CDR3 DNA: TGTGCCAGCGGAATAGGGTCCGAAAAACTGTTTTTT
clone size: few; J gene: TRBJ1-5; V gene: TRBV28; D gene: TRBD1; CDR3 protein: CASTGTGFQPQHF; CDR3 DNA: TGTGCCAGCACCGGGACAGGGTTTCAGCCCCAGCATTTT